The entry below describes one TCR beta chain. This receptor's antigen is unknown. No base quality values were provided; no much bigger clone lies one nucleotide off. This sample is part of a study of response to subunit inactivated influenza vaccine (dated by TCRdb to the late 2010s). For context, the study as a whole: Deep quantitative profiling of the T cell receptor repertoire was used in the study to follow responses to a trivalent subunit inactivated influenza vaccine. Study-level results and caveats: It was suggested by the authors that each seasonal influenza vaccination may recruit only a limited number of new T cells.

V drops 4 bases and J drops 1 base, leaving 17 bases in between. The CDR3 goes from the cysteine to the phenylalanine over 17 residues. Solely the CDR3 DNA is kept, with 51 bases framed from the first base. The CDR1 and CDR2 encoded by the germline V gene are SGHRS and YFSETQ. The method behind the library was RT-PCR. Sequencing instrument: Illumina HiSeq 2500. The public reads were quality trimmed at Q25 with fastp and then assembled into clones with MiXCR by TCRdb, keeping productive beta chains. Duplicate CDR3 protein sequences are folded into a single record with the most common DNA and genes. The sample table lists some 850,000 distinct CDR3 sequences, about 18% of them with a count of one. The top ten clones comprise roughly 11% of the sample.

Recombination joined TRBV5-1 with TRBJ2-2; the D region possibly corresponds to TRBD1 (6 bases align). Sequenced here: PBMCs from blood, sampled 4 to 6 days after vaccination. This clonotype was obtained from a man aged 50 to 59 who received an inactivated influenza vaccine. Donor details come from another sample of the same person, matched by shared clones. The CDR3 reads CASSPYAGAGNTGELFF. The sequenced DNA is TGCGCCAGCAGCCCCTATGCAGGGGCGGGGAACACCGGGGAGCTGTTTTTT.